Listed below are T cell receptor beta chains from one sample, sequenced in a study of cytomegalovirus exposure and HLA in healthy donors. Using immunoSEQ multiplex PCR, the repertoire was profiled, and TCRdb retains in-frame clones only, with some absent. The sample records under 250,000 clones, roughly 84% being singletons. What was sequenced was PBMCs. These receptors originate from a girl aged 2 to 10 in good health and CMV-seronegative. The CDR3 runs from the conserved cysteine through the conserved F or W. The D gene is left open where the match is weak. Not every row has a clone size; where given, it reads once, few, many or a size class.

clone_size	v_call	j_call	d_call	cdr3_nt	cdr3_aa
-	TRBV7-9	TRBJ2-6	-	TGTGCCAGCCCTAGATCTGGGGCCAACGTCCTGACTTTC	CASPRSGANVLTF
-	TRBV27	TRBJ2-5	TRBD2	TGTGCCAGCTCGACCCTACTATACGGTACTAGCGGGGCGGTCCAAGAGACCCAGTACTTC	CASSTLLYGTSGAVQETQYF
few	TRBV6-1	TRBJ2-3	-	TGTGCCAGCACCGAGGATACGCAGTATTTT	CASTEDTQYF
-	TRBV4-1	TRBJ1-1	TRBD1	TGCGCCAGCAGCCAAGCCTACAGGGGGCAGGGCACTGAAGCTTTCTTT	CASSQAYRGQGTEAFF
-	TRBV5-1	TRBJ1-2	-	TGCGCCAGCAGCTTGGCCGAGGGAGCCTATGGCTACACCTTC	CASSLAEGAYGYTF
-	TRBV9	TRBJ1-1	TRBD1	TGTGCCAGCAGCGTACGGGACAGAACCAACACTGAAGCTTTCTTT	CASSVRDRTNTEAFF
-	TRBV27	TRBJ2-3	-	TGTGCCAGCAGTGCCGCGATAGATACGCAGTATTTT	CASSAAIDTQYF
-	TRBV2	TRBJ2-2	TRBD1	TGTGCCGGCCGACAGGGGGCGATCGCCGGGGAGCTGTTTTTT	CAGRQGAIAGELFF
-	TRBV25-1	TRBJ1-2	-	TGTGCCAGCAGTGAATATAGAGGATTCGGCTACACCTTC	CASSEYRGFGYTF
-	TRBV7-9	TRBJ2-5	-	TGTGCCAGCAGCAGCCTCGCGGAGACCCAGTACTTC	CASSSLAETQYF
-	TRBV11-1	TRBJ2-7	-	TGTGCCAGCAGCTCACTTGGAGGAGGAGGTTTTGATTACGAGCAGTACTTC	CASSSLGGGGFDYEQYF
-	TRBV5-6	TRBJ1-6	-	TGTGCCAGCAGCCTCCTACGCAGGTCACCCCTCCACTTT	CASSLLRRSPLHF
-	TRBV9	TRBJ2-2	-	TGTGCCAGCAGCGTATTCCTGACCGGGGAGCTGTTTTTT	CASSVFLTGELFF
-	TRBV7-9	TRBJ2-1	-	TGTGCCAGCAGCTTGGCTACCGGGACTGGGCAGAATGAGCAGTTCTTC	CASSLATGTGQNEQFF
-	TRBV2	TRBJ1-6	-	TGTGCCAGCAATTTGGAGACGGTCTCAAATTCACCCCTCCACTTT	CASNLETVSNSPLHF
-	TRBV4-1	TRBJ2-2	-	TGCGCCAGCAGCCAATTGGCTGTGAACACCGGGGAGCTGTTTTTT	CASSQLAVNTGELFF
once	TRBV12-2	TRBJ2-1	-	TGTGCAAGTCGCTCATTGGACAGGGGACGGGGGCCTACCCCCTACAATGAGCAGTTCTTC	CASRSLDRGRGPTPYNEQFF
-	TRBV7-2	TRBJ2-7	TRBD2	TGTGCCAGCAGCCAAGCGGGGGGGCCGTCAGGCGAGCAGTACTTC	CASSQAGGPSGEQYF
-	TRBV4-1	TRBJ1-2	TRBD1	TGCGCCAGCAGCCAAGAGCCTCGGACAGGGAAGGGTGGCTACACCTTC	CASSQEPRTGKGGYTF
-	TRBV25-1	TRBJ1-1	-	TGTGCCAGCAGTGAAGTACAGTTCACTGAAGCTTTCTTT	CASSEVQFTEAFF
-	TRBV6-6	TRBJ2-5	TRBD2	TGTGCCAGCAGCCCCCCAGCGGGGGGGATAGAGACCCAGTACTTC	CASSPPAGGIETQYF
-	TRBV4-1	TRBJ2-1	-	TGCGCCAGCAGCCAAGACCCCGCACTTTTATACAATGAGCAGTTCTTC	CASSQDPALLYNEQFF
-	TRBV2	TRBJ2-7	TRBD2	TGTGCCAGCAAGGATGGGACTAGCGGGAAGCCCTACGAGCAGTACTTC	CASKDGTSGKPYEQYF
-	TRBV18	TRBJ1-3	TRBD1	TGTGCCAGCTCGTTCCCGGGACAGGGTTCTACTCACTCTGGAAACACCATATATTTT	CASSFPGQGSTHSGNTIYF
-	TRBV11-2	TRBJ2-1	TRBD2	TGTGCCAGCAGCCCCTGGACTAGTACCCGTGTTGAGCAGTTCTTC	CASSPWTSTRVEQFF
-	TRBV10-1	TRBJ2-3	-	TGCGCCAGCGGTAGGGGCCTAGTGGCGGATACGCAGTATTTT	CASGRGLVADTQYF
-	TRBV27	TRBJ1-1	TRBD1	TGTGCCAGCAGTATCGGGGACAGGGCCAACACTGAAGCTTTCTTT	CASSIGDRANTEAFF
-	TRBV4-1	TRBJ2-4	TRBD2	TGCGCCAGCAGCCAAGGGGGACTAGCGGGTAGGAACATTCAGTACTTC	CASSQGGLAGRNIQYF
-	TRBV7-9	TRBJ1-6	-	TGTGCCAGCAGCACCCGGGTCAGCTCCTATAATTCACCCCTCCACTTT	CASSTRVSSYNSPLHF
-	TRBV28	TRBJ2-7	-	TGTGCCAGCAGTTTGGACAACTACGAGCAGTACTTC	CASSLDNYEQYF
-	TRBV6-5	TRBJ2-1	TRBD2	TGTGCCAGCAGTCGGGGGAGGGCAAATGAGCAGTTCTTC	CASSRGRANEQFF
-	TRBV9	TRBJ2-7	-	TGTGCCAGCAGCGCTCTGACAGACTCCTACGAGCAGTACTTC	CASSALTDSYEQYF
once	TRBV2	TRBJ2-5	TRBD2	TGTGCCAGCGGATCCCTAGCGGGGGGACAAGAGACCCAGTACTTC	CASGSLAGGQETQYF
-	TRBV30	TRBJ1-3	-	TGTGCCTTCCGGGACTTCGGCTCTGGAAACACCATATATTTT	CAFRDFGSGNTIYF
-	TRBV5-1	TRBJ1-1	TRBD1	TGCGCCAGCAGCTTTAGGACAGGGGGCTCGAACACTGAAGCTTTCTTT	CASSFRTGGSNTEAFF
-	TRBV6-1	TRBJ2-7	TRBD1	TGTGCCAGCAGTACGGACAGGAGGTCCTACGAGCAGTACTTC	CASSTDRRSYEQYF
-	TRBV6-1	TRBJ2-7	-	TGTGCCACCCGCAGTGGGGGCCCCTACGAGCAGTACTTC	CATRSGGPYEQYF
-	TRBV25-1	TRBJ2-5	-	TGTGCCAGCAGTGAATCCCGGGGGGCAGAGACCCAGTACTTC	CASSESRGAETQYF
-	TRBV6-5	TRBJ1-5	-	TGTGCCAGCAGTGCTGGGCAGGGACTTCAGCCCCAGCATTTT	CASSAGQGLQPQHF
once	TRBV4-1	TRBJ2-1	TRBD2	TGCGCCAGCGTCTCCCTTTTCCGGGAGGGCTCCTACAATGAGCAGTTCTTC	CASVSLFREGSYNEQFF
-	TRBV7-9	TRBJ2-6	TRBD1	TGTGCCAGCAGCTTCCGGGACAGGGGGACCTCTGGGGCCAACGTCCTGACTTTC	CASSFRDRGTSGANVLTF
-	TRBV6-5	TRBJ1-5	-	TGTGCCAGCAGCGACAGAGCTCTTAGCAATCAGCCCCAGCATTTT	CASSDRALSNQPQHF
once	TRBV13	TRBJ1-5	-	TGTGCCAGCAGCTTCGGACAGCCCAATCAGCCCCAGCATTTT	CASSFGQPNQPQHF
-	TRBV7-2	TRBJ2-3	-	TGTGCCAGCAGCTCGACTTTAACCATCGCCACAGATACGCAGTATTTT	CASSSTLTIATDTQYF
-	TRBV4-2	TRBJ2-2	-	TGTGCCAGCAGCCTCCGACATGCGAACACCGGGGAGCTGTTTTTT	CASSLRHANTGELFF
-	TRBV7-2	TRBJ2-2	-	TGTGCCAGCTCTATCGAGCGGGCCCGGGAGCTGTTTTTT	CASSIERARELFF
-	TRBV7-9	TRBJ1-1	-	TGTGCCGGGGGGGGGAGGACGAACACTGAAGCTTTCTTT	CAGGGRTNTEAFF
once	TRBV6-1	TRBJ2-7	TRBD2	TGTGCCAGCAGTCGGGGGGGGAGCTACGAGCAGTACTTC	CASSRGGSYEQYF
-	TRBV19	TRBJ1-3	-	TGTGCCACAGCTGGAAACACCATATATTTT	CATAGNTIYF
-	TRBV6-1	TRBJ2-1	TRBD2	TGTGCCAGCAGTGGAGGGACTAGCGTTTGGATTGAGCAGTTCTTC	CASSGGTSVWIEQFF
few	TRBV6-7	TRBJ2-1	TRBD1	TGTGCCAGCAGTTATTCGAAACAGGGGGCATCCTACAATGAGCAGTTCTTC	CASSYSKQGASYNEQFF
-	TRBV7-9	TRBJ2-5	-	TGTGCCAGCAGCTTAGGGGGAGGAGAGACCCAGTACTTC	CASSLGGGETQYF
-	TRBV29-1	TRBJ2-7	-	TGCAGCGGAATTGAGGGCTACGAGCAGTACTTC	CSGIEGYEQYF
-	TRBV25-1	TRBJ1-1	TRBD1	TGTGCCAGCAGTGGAGGACAGGGCAGGACTGAAGCTTTCTTT	CASSGGQGRTEAFF